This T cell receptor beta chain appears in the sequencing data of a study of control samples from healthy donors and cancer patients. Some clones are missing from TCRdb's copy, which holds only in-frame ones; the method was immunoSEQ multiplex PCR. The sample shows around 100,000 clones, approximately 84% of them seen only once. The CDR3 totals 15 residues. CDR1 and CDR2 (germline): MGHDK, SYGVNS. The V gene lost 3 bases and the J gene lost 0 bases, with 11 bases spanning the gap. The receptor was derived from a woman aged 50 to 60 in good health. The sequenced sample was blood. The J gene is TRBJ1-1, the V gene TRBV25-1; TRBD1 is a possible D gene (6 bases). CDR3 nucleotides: TGTGCCAGCAGTGATTGGACAGTCATGAACACTGAAGCTTTCTTT. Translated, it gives CASSDWTVMNTEAFF.